This section outlines one T cell receptor (beta chain) sequence together with its context. Antigen unknown. Calling Graves' hyperthyroidism stable meant ophthalmopathy did not progress within 18 months. Uncontrolled infections, other autoimmune diseases, pregnancy or lactation led to exclusion of patients. This specimen belongs to a study of T cells in Graves' hyperthyroidism and ophthalmopathy. Whole-study findings and limits: Most thyroid clonotypes expanded above 0.001 were also detected in blood. Median prediction lead before ophthalmopathy onset was 6.5 to 7 months with the model.

TCR beta CDR3 regions were amplified from RNA. The TCR CDR3 was amplified in a first-round RT-PCR using the HTBI primer set. In TCRdb, the multiplex PCR reads were re-called with MiXCR into one record per CDR3 protein. The data hold 700,000 to 850,000 distinct CDR3 sequences, with 35% observed a single time. This TCR derives from a woman in her thirties or forties with Graves' hyperthyroidism. The sequenced material came from blood.

The CDR3 loop reads CAISELLGTGGADGYTF. Written as DNA, the CDR3 is TGTGCCATCAGTGAGTTGCTCGGGACAGGGGGAGCAGATGGCTACACCTTC. The chain joins TRBV10-3 to TRBJ1-2; 11 nucleotides match TRBD1. V trimming: 1 base; J trimming: 6 bases; junction bases outside the gene matches: 10. Germline V gene data show CDR1 as ENHRY and CDR2 as SYGVKD. The CDR3 is 17 amino acids.